This T cell receptor (beta chain) came from a study of shared clonotypes between healthy human individuals. Study observations and caveats: Naive subsets generally had larger estimated richness than memory subsets.

Sequencing used immunoSEQ multiplex PCR; TCRdb keeps in-frame clones, though not all of them. The sample has millions of clones, around nine tenths seen once; the top ten hold 0.13% to 0.15%. Trimming took off 1 base at V and 0 bases at J, with 4 bases between the two ends. Germline V gene sequence: CDR1 SGHRS, CDR2 YFSETQ. The CDR3 extends over 14 amino acids. This clone was seen only once. What it recognizes is unknown. This specimen includes other DNA sequences encoding the same CDR3. The rearrangement links TRBV5-1 to TRBJ2-2; D is unclear. The TCR comes from a man aged 18-30 years in good health. Sequencing used naive CD4+ T cells sorted from blood. Subset given: CD45RA+ positively selected. The CDR3 here is CASSLLANTGELFF. As DNA, the CDR3 is TGCGCCAGCAGCTTGTTAGCGAACACCGGGGAGCTGTTTTTT.